This T cell receptor (beta chain) is drawn from a study of T cell responses to AZD1222 COVID-19 vaccine. Study findings and constraints: As reported, nearly half of all spike-specific TCRs target variant regions that are unmutated. Spike-wide vaccine-associated CD4 TCRs dominated at 160-218 and 743-854.

Turning to this clone: Its antigen is currently unknown.

The CDR3 sequence is 13 residues long. Germline loops: CDR1 SGHRS, CDR2 YFSETQ. Trimming pared 4 bases from V and 6 bases from J, leaving 14 bases between. TCRdb's table, derived via immunoSEQ multiplex PCR, lists solely in-frame clones and lacks some. Of 150,000 or so clones detected, roughly 90% appear once; the ten largest clones hold around 18%. The chain recombines TRBV5-1 with TRBJ2-7; D unclear. This sequence originates from an adult in good health. The starting material was peripheral blood, obtained on day 0 of AZD1222 vaccination. CDR3 sequence (DNA): TGCGCCAGCAGCGCCAACTACAACGTCGAGCAGTACTTC. This translates into CASSANYNVEQYF.